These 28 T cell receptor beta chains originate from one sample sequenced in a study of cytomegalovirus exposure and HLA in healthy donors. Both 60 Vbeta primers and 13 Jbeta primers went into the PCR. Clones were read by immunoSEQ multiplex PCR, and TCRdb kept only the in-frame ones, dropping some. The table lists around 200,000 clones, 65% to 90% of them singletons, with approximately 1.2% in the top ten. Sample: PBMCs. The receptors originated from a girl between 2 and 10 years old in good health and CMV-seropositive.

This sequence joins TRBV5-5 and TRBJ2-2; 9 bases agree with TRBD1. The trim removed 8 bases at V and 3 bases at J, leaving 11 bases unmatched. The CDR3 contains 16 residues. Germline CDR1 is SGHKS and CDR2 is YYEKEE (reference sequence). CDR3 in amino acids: CASLPRDREDTGELFF. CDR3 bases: TGTGCCAGTCTCCCCCGGGACAGGGAGGACACCGGGGAGCTGTTTTTT.

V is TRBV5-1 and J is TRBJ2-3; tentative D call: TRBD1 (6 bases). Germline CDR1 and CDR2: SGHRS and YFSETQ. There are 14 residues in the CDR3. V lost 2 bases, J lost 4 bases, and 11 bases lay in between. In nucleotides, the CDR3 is TGCGCCAGCAGCTTTAGACAGGAACCAGATACGCAGTATTTT. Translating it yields CASSFRQEPDTQYF.

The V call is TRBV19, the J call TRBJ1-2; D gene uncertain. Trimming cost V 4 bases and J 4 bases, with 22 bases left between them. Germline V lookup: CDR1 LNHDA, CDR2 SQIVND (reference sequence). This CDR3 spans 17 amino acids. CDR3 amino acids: CASSNPGGEDSIYGYTF. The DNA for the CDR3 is TGTGCCAGTAGTAATCCCGGCGGGGAGGACTCCATCTATGGCTACACCTTC.

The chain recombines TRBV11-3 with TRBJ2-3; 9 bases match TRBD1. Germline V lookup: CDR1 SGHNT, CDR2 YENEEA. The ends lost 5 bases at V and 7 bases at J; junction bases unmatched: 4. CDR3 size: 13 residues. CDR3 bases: TGTGCCAGCAGCGTTGACAGGGGGAATACGCAGTATTTT. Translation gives CASSVDRGNTQYF.

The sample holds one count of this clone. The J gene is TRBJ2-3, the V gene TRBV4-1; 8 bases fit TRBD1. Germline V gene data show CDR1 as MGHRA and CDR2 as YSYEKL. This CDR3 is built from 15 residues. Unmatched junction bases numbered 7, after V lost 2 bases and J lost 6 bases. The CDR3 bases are TGCGCCAGCAGCCAAACAGGGGGGTCAGGGGATACGCAGTATTTT. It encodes CASSQTGGSGDTQYF.

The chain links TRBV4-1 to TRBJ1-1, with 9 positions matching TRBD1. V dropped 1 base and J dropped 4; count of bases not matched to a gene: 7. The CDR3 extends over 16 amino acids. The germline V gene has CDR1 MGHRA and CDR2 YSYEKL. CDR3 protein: CASSQVQGARGTEAFF. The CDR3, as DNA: TGCGCCAGCAGCCAAGTACAGGGGGCGCGGGGCACTGAAGCTTTCTTT.

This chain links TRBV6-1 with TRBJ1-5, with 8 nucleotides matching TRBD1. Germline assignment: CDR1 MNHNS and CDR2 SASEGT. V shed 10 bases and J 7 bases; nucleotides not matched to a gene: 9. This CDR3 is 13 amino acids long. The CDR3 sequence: CATDRAPGQPQHF. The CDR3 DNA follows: TGTGCCACGGACAGGGCCCCCGGGCAGCCCCAGCATTTT.

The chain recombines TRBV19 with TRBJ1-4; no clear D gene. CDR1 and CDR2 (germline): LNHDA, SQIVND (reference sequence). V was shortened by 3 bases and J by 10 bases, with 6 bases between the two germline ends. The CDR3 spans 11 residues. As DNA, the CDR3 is TGTGCCAGTAGTATCAGTGGAAAACTGTTTTTT. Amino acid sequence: CASSISGKLFF.

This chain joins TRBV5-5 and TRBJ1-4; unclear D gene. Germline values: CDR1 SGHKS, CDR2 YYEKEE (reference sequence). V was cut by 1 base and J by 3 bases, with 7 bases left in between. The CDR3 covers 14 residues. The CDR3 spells CASSLIQSNEKLFF. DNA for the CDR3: TGTGCCAGCAGCTTGATCCAGTCTAATGAAAAACTGTTTTTT.

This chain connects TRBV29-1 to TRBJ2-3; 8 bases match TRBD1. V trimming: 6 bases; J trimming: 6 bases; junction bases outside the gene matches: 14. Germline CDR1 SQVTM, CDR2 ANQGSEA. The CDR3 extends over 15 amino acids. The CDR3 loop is CSVGRQGSMGDTQYF. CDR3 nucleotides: TGCAGCGTGGGGAGACAGGGGTCCATGGGCGATACGCAGTATTTT.

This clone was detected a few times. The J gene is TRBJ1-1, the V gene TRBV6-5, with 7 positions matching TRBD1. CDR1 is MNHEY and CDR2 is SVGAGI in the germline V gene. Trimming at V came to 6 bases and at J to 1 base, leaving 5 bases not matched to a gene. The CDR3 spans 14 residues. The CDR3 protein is CASRRDSPNTEAFF. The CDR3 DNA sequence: TGTGCCAGCAGACGGGACAGCCCGAACACTGAAGCTTTCTTT.

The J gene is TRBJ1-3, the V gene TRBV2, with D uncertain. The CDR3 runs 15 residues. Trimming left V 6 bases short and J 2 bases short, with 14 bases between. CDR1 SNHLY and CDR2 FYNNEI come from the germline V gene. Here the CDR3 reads CASRGRRQTGNTIYF. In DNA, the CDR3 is TGTGCCAGCAGGGGCCGACGGCAGACTGGAAACACCATATATTTT.

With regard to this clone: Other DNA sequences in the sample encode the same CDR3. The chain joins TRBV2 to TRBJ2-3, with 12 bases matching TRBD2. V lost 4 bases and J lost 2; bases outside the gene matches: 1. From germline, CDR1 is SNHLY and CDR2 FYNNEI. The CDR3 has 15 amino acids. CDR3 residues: CASSGLAGVTDTQYF. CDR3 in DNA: TGTGCCAGCAGTGGACTAGCGGGGGTCACAGATACGCAGTATTTT. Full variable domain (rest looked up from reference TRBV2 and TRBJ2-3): EPEVTQTPSHQVTQMGQEVILRCVPISNHLYFYWYRQILGQKVEFLVSFYNNEISEKSEIFDDQFSVERPDGSNFTLKIRSTKLEDSAMYFCASSGLAGVTDTQYFGPGTRLTVL.

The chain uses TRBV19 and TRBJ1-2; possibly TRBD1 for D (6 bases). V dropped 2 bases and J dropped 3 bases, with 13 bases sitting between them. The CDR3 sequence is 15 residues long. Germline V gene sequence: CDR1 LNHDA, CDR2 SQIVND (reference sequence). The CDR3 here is CASSIPGGGDYGYTF. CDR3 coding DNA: TGTGCCAGTAGTATACCGGGAGGGGGTGACTATGGCTACACCTTC.

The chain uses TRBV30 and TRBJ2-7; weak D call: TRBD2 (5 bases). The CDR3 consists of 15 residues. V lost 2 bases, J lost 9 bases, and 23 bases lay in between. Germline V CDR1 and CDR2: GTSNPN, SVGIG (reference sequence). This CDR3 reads CAWSPPVGAPVRQYF. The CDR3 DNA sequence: TGTGCCTGGAGTCCTCCTGTGGGAGCCCCTGTTAGGCAGTACTTC.

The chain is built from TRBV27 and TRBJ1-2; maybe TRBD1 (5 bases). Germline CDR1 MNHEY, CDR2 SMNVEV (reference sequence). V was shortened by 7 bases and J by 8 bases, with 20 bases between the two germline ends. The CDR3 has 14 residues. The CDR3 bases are TGTGCCAGCACCCTCCGGAGGGGAGTGTACGGCTACACCTTC. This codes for CASTLRRGVYGYTF.

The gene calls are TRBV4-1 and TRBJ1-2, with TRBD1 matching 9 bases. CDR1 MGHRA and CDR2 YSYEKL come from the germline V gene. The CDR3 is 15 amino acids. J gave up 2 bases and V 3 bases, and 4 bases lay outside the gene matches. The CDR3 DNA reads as TGCGCCAGCAGCCACCCCGACAGGGGGAACTATGGCTACACCTTC. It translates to CASSHPDRGNYGYTF.

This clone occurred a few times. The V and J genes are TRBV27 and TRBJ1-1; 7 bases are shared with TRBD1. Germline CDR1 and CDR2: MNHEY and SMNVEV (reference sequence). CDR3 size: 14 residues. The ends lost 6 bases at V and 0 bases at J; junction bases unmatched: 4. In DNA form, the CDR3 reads TGTGCCAGCAGGTGGACAGGCCTGAACACTGAAGCTTTCTTT. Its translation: CASRWTGLNTEAFF.

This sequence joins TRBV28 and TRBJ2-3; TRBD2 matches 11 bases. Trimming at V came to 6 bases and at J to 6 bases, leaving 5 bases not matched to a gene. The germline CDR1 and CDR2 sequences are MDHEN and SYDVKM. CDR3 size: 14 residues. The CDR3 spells CASRLAGDVDTQYF. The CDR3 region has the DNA TGTGCCAGCAGACTAGCGGGAGATGTGGATACGCAGTATTTT.

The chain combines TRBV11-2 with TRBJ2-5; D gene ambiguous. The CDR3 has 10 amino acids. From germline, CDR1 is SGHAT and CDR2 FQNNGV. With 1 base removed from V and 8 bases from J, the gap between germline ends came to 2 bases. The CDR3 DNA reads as TGTGCCAGCAGCTTAGCAACCCAGTACTTC. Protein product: CASSLATQYF.

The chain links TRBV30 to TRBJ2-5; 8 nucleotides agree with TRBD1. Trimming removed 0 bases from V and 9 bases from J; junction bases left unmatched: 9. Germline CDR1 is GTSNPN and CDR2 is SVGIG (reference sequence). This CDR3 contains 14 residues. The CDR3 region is CAWSVRTGTGAQYF. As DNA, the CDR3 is TGTGCCTGGAGTGTCCGGACAGGGACTGGGGCCCAGTACTTC.

The CDR3 region has the DNA TGTGCCAGCAGCAGTGGAAGGGAGACTAGCGGGAGGCCCGAGACCCAGTACTTC. Its translation: CASSSGRETSGRPETQYF. This chain links TRBV5-4 with TRBJ2-5; 13 bases match TRBD2. This CDR3 has 18 amino acids. The V and J ends lost 4 bases and 5 bases, in that order; junction bases with no gene match: 14. Germline V gene lookup returns CDR1 SGHNT and CDR2 YYREEE (reference sequence).

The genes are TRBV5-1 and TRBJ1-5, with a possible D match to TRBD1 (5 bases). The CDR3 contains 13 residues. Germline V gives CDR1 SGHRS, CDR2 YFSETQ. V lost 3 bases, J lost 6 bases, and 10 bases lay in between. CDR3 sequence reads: CASSWTWGQPQHF. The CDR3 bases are TGCGCCAGCAGCTGGACATGGGGTCAGCCCCAGCATTTT.

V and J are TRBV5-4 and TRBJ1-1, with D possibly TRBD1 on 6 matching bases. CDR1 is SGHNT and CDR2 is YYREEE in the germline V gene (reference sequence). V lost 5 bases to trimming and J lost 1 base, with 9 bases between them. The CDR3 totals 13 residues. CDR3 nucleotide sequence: TGTGCCAGCAGGACACAGGGGAACACTGAAGCTTTCTTT. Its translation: CASRTQGNTEAFF.

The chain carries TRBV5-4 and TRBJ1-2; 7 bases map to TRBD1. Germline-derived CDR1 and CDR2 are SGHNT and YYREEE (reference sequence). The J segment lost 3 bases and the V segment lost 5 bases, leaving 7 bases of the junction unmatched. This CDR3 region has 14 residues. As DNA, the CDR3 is TGTGCCAGCAGGAGGACAGGAACCGACTATGGCTACACCTTC. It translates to CASRRTGTDYGYTF.

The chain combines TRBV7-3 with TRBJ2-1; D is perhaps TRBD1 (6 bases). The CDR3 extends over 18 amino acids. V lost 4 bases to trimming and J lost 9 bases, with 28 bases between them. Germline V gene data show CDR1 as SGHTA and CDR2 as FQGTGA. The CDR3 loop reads CASSYLSRDPRVGGEQFF. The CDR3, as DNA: TGTGCCAGCAGCTACCTCTCCCGGGACCCGCGAGTAGGGGGTGAGCAGTTCTTC.

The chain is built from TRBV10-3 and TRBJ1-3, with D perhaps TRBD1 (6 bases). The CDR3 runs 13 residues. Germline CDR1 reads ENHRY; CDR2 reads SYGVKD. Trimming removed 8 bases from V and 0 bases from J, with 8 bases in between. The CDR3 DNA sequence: TGTGCCATCGGGACACGCTCTGGAAACACCATATATTTT. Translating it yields CAIGTRSGNTIYF.

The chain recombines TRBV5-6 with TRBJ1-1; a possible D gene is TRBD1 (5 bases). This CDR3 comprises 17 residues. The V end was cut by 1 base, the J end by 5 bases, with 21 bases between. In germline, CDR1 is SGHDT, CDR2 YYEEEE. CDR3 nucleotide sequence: TGTGCCAGCAGCTTGTTCCTACGGACGGCCCAGGGAACTGAAGCTTTCTTT. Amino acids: CASSLFLRTAQGTEAFF.